Below are 18 T cell receptor beta chains sequenced from a single sample in a study of tumor-infiltrating lymphocytes in primary liver carcinoma. Germline DNA was also extracted, with blood RNA taken from unsorted whole blood. Starting material of 500 ng total RNA yielded TCR beta cDNA via a constant-region primer. A slightly modified ARM-PCR protocol with three nested multiplex PCR rounds produced these TCR beta libraries. Both of the initial two PCR rounds ran for roughly 11 cycles and employed TRBV1-TRBV30 forward primers alongside a C-beta reverse primer. One entry per CDR3 protein results from TCRdb running MiXCR on the multiplex PCR reads. In the table there are about 350,000 distinct CDR3 sequences, about two thirds of which are singletons. The sample taken for sequencing was peripheral blood. These receptors were taken from a middle-aged man with primary liver carcinoma and hepatitis B virus infection.

Points on this clonotype: A read error may explain this, as a much larger clone is one base away. The chain couples TRBV6-5 to TRBJ2-2; tentatively, D is TRBD1 (6 bases). This CDR3 region has 14 residues. Per the germline V gene, CDR1 is MNHEY and CDR2 is SVGAGI. CDR3: CAARPDRVTGELYF. For the CDR3, the DNA is TGTGCCGCGCGACCGGACAGAGTCACCGGGGAGCTGTATTTT.

This sequence joins TRBV5-6 and TRBJ2-7; the D gene is possibly TRBD1 (5 bases). V lost 3 bases and J 2 bases, leaving 12 bases between the germline ends. The CDR3 covers 14 residues. CDR1 and CDR2 from the germline V gene are SGHDT and YYEEEE. CDR3 DNA sequence: TGTGCCAGCAGCTCGGATGTGGACACCTACGAGCAGTACTTC. Residues: CASSSDVDTYEQYF.

The CDR3 sequence is CASSIFPTSGRNEQFF. CDR3 DNA: TGTGCCAGTAGTATATTTCCCACTAGCGGGAGAAATGAGCAGTTCTTC. The chain couples TRBV19 to TRBJ2-1, with TRBD2 matching 11 bases. After removal of 2 bases from V and 7 bases from J, the junction contained 7 bases not matched to a gene. The CDR3 extends over 16 amino acids. CDR1 and CDR2 (germline): LNHDA, SQIVND (reference sequence). Drawing the rest from reference TRBV19 and TRBJ2-1, the complete variable domain is DGGITQSPKYLFRKEGQNVTLSCEQNLNHDAMYWYRQDPGQGLRLIYYSQIVNDFQKGDIAEGYSVSREKKESFPLTVTSAQKNPTAFYLCASSIFPTSGRNEQFFGPGTRLTVL.

This clonotype has at least ten counts. The chain couples TRBV29-1 to TRBJ2-3; 10 bases agree with TRBD1. The CDR3 consists of 17 residues. V trimming: 0 bases; J trimming: 4 bases; junction bases outside the gene matches: 10. Germline lookup yields CDR1 SQVTM and CDR2 ANQGSEA. Here the CDR3 DNA reads TGCAGCGTTGAAGATGGGGGGGACAGGGGAAGTCCAGATACGCAGTATTTT. Protein: CSVEDGGDRGSPDTQYF.

V and J are TRBV29-1 and TRBJ2-1; possibly TRBD1 for D (5 bases). Per germline, CDR1 SQVTM and CDR2 ANQGSEA. The CDR3 spans 14 residues. V lost 5 bases and J lost 12, with 23 bases in between. This CDR3 is CSVPPSGAYDGQFF. The CDR3 nucleotides read TGCAGCGTTCCCCCTAGTGGGGCTTACGATGGGCAGTTCTTC.

The chain recombines TRBV12-3 or TRBV12-4 with TRBJ1-5; TRBD1 might be the D (5 bases). This CDR3 comprises 13 residues. Trimming shortened V by 4 bases and J by 6 bases, and 10 bases separated the two germline ends. The CDR3 sequence: CASSSGAGQPQHF. In nucleotides, the CDR3 is TGTGCCAGCAGTTCCGGGGCAGGTCAGCCCCAGCATTTT.

This clonotype appeared a few times. A much larger clone is a single base away; this may be a read error. The genes are TRBV6-6 and TRBJ2-5; D uncertain. There are 13 residues in the CDR3. Germline values: CDR1 MNHNY, CDR2 SVGAGI (reference sequence). The CDR3 nucleotides are TGTACCAGCACCCCTAGGGTATACGAGACCCAGTACTTC. Translated: CTSTPRVYETQYF.

A word on this clonotype: The conserved final phenylalanine or tryptophan is absent from the CDR3, which likely points to a read error. J is TRBJ2-6 and V is TRBV6-6; D is possibly TRBD1 (6 bases). The germline V and J ends were trimmed by 5 bases and 6 bases, with 11 bases remaining between them. Germline V lookup: CDR1 MNHNY, CDR2 SVGAGI (reference sequence). The CDR3 has 14 amino acids. The CDR3 reads CASSTGPEANVLTY. As DNA, the CDR3 is TGTGCCAGCAGTACAGGGCCTGAGGCCAACGTCCTGACTTAC.

The CDR3 DNA reads as TGTGCCAGCAGCACTGGACTAGCGGGATATACGTTGCAGTACTTC. As protein: CASSTGLAGYTLQYF. The chain has TRBV13 and TRBJ2-7, with 12 bases that match TRBD2. This CDR3 region has 15 residues. Germline V gene lookup returns CDR1 PRHDT and CDR2 FYEKMQ (reference sequence). The V gene end was trimmed by 5 bases and the J gene end by 9 bases; junction bases not matched to a gene: 11.

The chain recombines TRBV7-8 with TRBJ2-1; 7 bases match TRBD2. CDR3 length: 16 residues. J lost 7 bases, V lost 7 bases, and 16 bases had no gene match. Germline V gene data show CDR1 as SGHVS and CDR2 as FQNEAQ. The CDR3 protein is CASNREGRVLGNEQFF. The CDR3 bases are TGTGCCAGCAACAGAGAAGGGAGGGTCTTGGGTAATGAGCAGTTCTTC. The full variable domain, its missing parts supplied by reference TRBV7-8 and TRBJ2-1, is GAGVSQSPRYKVAKRGQDVALRCDPISGHVSLFWYQQALGQGPEFLTYFQNEAQLDKSGLPSDRFFAERPEGSVSTLKIQRTQQEDSAVYLCASNREGRVLGNEQFFGPGTRLTVL.

CDR3 protein: CASSFPGETQYF. CDR3 DNA: TGTGCCAGCAGCTTTCCAGGGGAGACCCAGTACTTC. This chain uses TRBV5-4 with TRBJ2-5; D might be TRBD1 (5 bases). V was pared by 2 bases and J by 5 bases, with 7 bases between. Germline CDR1 and CDR2: SGHNT and YYREEE (reference sequence). The CDR3 extends over 12 amino acids. Looking up the rest from reference TRBV5-4 and TRBJ2-5 gives the full variable domain: ETGVTQSPTHLIKTRGQQVTLRCSSQSGHNTVSWYQQALGQGPQFIFQYYREEENGRGNFPPRFSGLQFPNYSSELNVNALELDDSALYLCASSFPGETQYFGPGTRLLVL.

As for this clonotype: At one end, the junction sequence differs from germline, possibly due to a read error. CDR3 protein: CSSSFLLNSSYEQYF. DNA for the CDR3: TGTTCCAGCAGCTTCTTACTGAATAGCTCCTACGAGCAGTACTTC. The chain carries TRBV5-5 and TRBJ2-7; no reliable D call. CDR3 length equals 15 residues. Germline loops: CDR1 SGHKS, CDR2 YYEKEE (reference sequence).

Remarks on this clonotype: A much larger clone lies one base from this, so it may be a read error. This chain uses TRBV6-6 with TRBJ2-7, with TRBD2 matching over 11 bases. The CDR3 runs to 15 residues. CDR1 is MNHNY, CDR2 SVGAGI, per germline (reference sequence). V trimming: 5 bases; J trimming: 3 bases; junction bases outside the gene matches: 6. CDR3 in amino acids: CASSHLGLADYEQYF. DNA for the CDR3: TGTGCCAGCAGTCACTTGGGACTAGCGGACTACGAGCAGTACTTC.

This sequence joins TRBV11-2 and TRBJ1-1; no reliable D call. With 8 bases removed from V and 6 bases from J, the gap between germline ends came to 22 bases. The CDR3 loop spans 15 amino acids. Germline CDR1 reads SGHAT; CDR2 reads FQNNGV. CDR3 in amino acids: CASCRKHQQNAEAFF. The DNA for the CDR3 is TGTGCCAGCTGCCGTAAACACCAGCAAAACGCTGAAGCTTTCTTT.

The chain combines TRBV11-1 with TRBJ2-1, with D possibly being TRBD2 (6 bases). Between the trimmed V and J ends, which lost 10 bases and 4 bases, there was a span of 17 bases. This CDR3 has 14 amino acids. The germline V gene encodes CDR1 SGHAT and CDR2 FQDESV (reference sequence). This CDR3 reads CATAWRVNYNEQFF. In DNA, the CDR3 is TGTGCCACTGCCTGGAGGGTCAATTACAATGAGCAGTTCTTC.

The CDR3: CASSLTSVQGLLSTDTVYF. CDR3 sequence (DNA): TGTGCCAGCAGCCTCACATCAGTACAGGGATTGTTGAGCACAGATACGGTGTATTTT. The rearrangement uses TRBV11-2 and TRBJ2-3, with a possible D match to TRBD1 (6 bases). Germline V gene data show CDR1 as SGHAT and CDR2 as FQNNGV. The CDR3 loop spans 19 amino acids. Trimming left V 5 bases short and J 14 bases short, with 38 bases between. Full variable domain (missing parts from reference TRBV11-2 and TRBJ2-3): EAGVAQSPRYKIIEKRQSVAFWCNPISGHATLYWYQQILGQGPKLLIQFQNNGVVDDSQLPKDRFSAERLKGVDSTLKIQPAKLEDSAVYLCASSLTSVQGLLSTDTVYFGPGTRLTVL.

This clonotype was observed many times. This rearrangement joins TRBV6-5 to TRBJ1-3; the D is unclear. V lost 6 bases and J lost 5, with 20 bases in between. This CDR3 has 16 residues. CDR1 and CDR2 from the germline V gene are MNHEY and SVGAGI. The CDR3 sequence is CASSHSRDSERNTIYF. The CDR3 DNA reads TGTGCCAGCAGCCACTCGCGTGACTCGGAGAGAAACACCATATATTTT.

Details on this clonotype: A much larger clone sits a single nucleotide away, making a read error possible. The genes are TRBV4-2 and TRBJ2-1, with a tentative D call TRBD2 (6 bases). V gave up 9 bases and J gave up 7 bases, with 16 bases separating them. The CDR3 length is 13 residues. Germline V gene sequence: CDR1 LGHNA, CDR2 YNFKEQ. This chain's CDR3 is CARSARGGNEQFF. The CDR3 nucleotides read TGTGCCAGAAGCGCGAGAGGAGGGAATGAGCAGTTCTTC.